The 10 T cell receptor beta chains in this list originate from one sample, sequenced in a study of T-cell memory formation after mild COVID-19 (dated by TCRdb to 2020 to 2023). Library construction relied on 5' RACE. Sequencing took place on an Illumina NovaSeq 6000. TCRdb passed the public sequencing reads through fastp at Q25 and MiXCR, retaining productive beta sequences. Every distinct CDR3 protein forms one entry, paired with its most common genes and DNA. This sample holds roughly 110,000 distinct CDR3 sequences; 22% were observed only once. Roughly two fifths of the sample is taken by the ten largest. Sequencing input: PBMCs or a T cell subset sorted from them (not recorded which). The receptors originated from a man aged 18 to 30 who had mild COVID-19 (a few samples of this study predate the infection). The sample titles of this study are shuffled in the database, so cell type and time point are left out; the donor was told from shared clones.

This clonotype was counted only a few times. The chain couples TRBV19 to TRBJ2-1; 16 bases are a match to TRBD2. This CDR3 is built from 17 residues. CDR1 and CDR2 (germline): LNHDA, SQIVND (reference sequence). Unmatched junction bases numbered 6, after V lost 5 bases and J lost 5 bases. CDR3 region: CASSLGTSGGANNEQFF. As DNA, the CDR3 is TGTGCCAGTAGTTTGGGGACTAGCGGGGGGGCAAACAATGAGCAGTTCTTC.

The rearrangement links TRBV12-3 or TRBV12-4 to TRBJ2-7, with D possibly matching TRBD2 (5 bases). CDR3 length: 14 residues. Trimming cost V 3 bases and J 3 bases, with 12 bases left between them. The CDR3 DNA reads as TGTGCCAGCAGTTTTCGGGAAGGAATCTACGAGCAGTACTTC. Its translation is CASSFREGIYEQYF.

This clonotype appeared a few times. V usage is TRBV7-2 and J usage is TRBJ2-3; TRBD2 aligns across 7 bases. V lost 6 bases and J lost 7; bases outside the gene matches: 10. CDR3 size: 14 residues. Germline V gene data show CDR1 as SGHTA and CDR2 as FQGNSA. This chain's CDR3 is CASRPNDSGYTQYF. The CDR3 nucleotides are TGTGCCAGCAGACCAAATGATAGCGGGTATACGCAGTATTTT.

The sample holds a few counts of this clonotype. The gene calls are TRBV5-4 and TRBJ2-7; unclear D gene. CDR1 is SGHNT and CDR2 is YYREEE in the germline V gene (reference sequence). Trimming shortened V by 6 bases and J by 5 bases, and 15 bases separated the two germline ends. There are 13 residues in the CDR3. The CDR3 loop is CASTAIGFDEQYF. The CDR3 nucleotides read TGTGCCAGCACCGCGATAGGCTTCGACGAGCAGTACTTC.

The CDR3 DNA is TGTGCCTCATCTTCGACAGACTATGGCTACACCTTC. It is translated as CASSSTDYGYTF. V usage is TRBV6-5 and J usage is TRBJ1-2; tentatively, D is TRBD1 (5 bases). Trimming shortened V by 11 bases and J by 3 bases, and 13 bases separated the two germline ends. The germline gives CDR1 MNHEY, CDR2 SVGAGI. This CDR3 comprises 12 residues.

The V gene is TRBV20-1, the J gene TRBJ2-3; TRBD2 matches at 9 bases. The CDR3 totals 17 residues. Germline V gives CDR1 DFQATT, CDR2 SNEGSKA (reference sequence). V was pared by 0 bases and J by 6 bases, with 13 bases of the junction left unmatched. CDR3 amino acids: CSARDWGTSLILDTQYF. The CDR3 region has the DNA TGCAGTGCTAGAGATTGGGGGACTAGCTTAATTTTGGATACGCAGTATTTT.

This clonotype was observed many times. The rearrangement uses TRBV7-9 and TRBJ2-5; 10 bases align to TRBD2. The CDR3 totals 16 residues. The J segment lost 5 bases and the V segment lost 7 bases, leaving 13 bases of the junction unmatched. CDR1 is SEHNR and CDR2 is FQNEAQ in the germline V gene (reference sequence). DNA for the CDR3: TGTGCCAGCATGGCGGGCGAGCGGGGGGGCCGGGAGACCCAGTACTTC. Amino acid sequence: CASMAGERGGRETQYF.

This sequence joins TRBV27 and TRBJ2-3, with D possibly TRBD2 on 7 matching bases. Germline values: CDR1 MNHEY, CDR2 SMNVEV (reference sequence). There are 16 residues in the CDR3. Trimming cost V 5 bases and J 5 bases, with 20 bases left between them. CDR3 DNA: TGTGCCAGCAGTCCATCACCCGCGGGGGCGGTAGATACGCAGTATTTT. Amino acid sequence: CASSPSPAGAVDTQYF.

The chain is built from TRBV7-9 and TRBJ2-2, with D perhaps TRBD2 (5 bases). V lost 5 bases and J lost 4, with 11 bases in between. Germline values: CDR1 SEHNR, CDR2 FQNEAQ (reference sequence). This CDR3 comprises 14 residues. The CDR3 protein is CASSLVRGTGELFF. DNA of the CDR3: TGTGCCAGCAGCCTCGTCCGGGGCACCGGGGAGCTGTTTTTT.

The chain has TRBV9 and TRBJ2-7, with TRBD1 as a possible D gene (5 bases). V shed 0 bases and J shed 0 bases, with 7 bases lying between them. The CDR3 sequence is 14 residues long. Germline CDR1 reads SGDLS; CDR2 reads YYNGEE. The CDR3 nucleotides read TGTGCCAGCAGCGTAGCCGACAGCTCCTACGAGCAGTACTTC. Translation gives CASSVADSSYEQYF.